The clone carrying this TCR beta chain was found once. Its antigen is unknown. This record belongs to a study of T cell repertoires in ileal Crohn's disease. Across the whole study: Patients had a median approximately 7.2-year disease duration, and less than 40% were active smokers. Postoperative therapy was given to about half: roughly 11 thiopurines, 15 to 20 anti-TNF agents.

TCRdb's copy holds only in-frame clones and misses some; the assay was immunoSEQ multiplex PCR. This sample has about 5,500 clones, with roughly 76% found just once. Trimming removed 1 base from V and 5 bases from J; junction bases left unmatched: 5. CDR3 length: 15 residues. Germline lookup yields CDR1 SGHAT and CDR2 FQNNGV. Whole-study findings and limits: Every patient over 26.8% clonality showed endoscopic recurrence. High-frequency clones were more common in sorted CD8 than CD4 cells.

The J gene is TRBJ1-1, the V gene TRBV11-2, with 9 bases identical to TRBD1. Sequenced input: ileal tissue. This TCR was sampled from an adult with Crohn's disease. This CDR3 reads CASSLALGQGTEAFF. CDR3 nucleotide sequence: TGTGCCAGCAGCTTAGCCCTCGGACAGGGGACTGAAGCTTTCTTT.